The source of this T cell receptor (beta chain) is a study of T cell clonality in common variable immunodeficiency. The study's findings and limits: Common variable immunodeficiency TCR beta sequences reportedly had fewer deletions and N-nucleotide insertions.

This clone was counted between two and nine times. The antigen is undetermined. One end of the junction is discordant with germline, which a read error may explain. Read sequence stops 3 residues before the CDR3 end, and the germline J gene provides the missing end. TCRdb's table, derived via immunoSEQ multiplex PCR, lists solely in-frame clones and lacks some. The profile covers some 7,100 clones, none occurring a single time. This CDR3 has 15 residues. From germline, CDR1 is SSHAT and CDR2 FNYEAQ (reference sequence). The sequence came from a human donor with common variable immunodeficiency. Specimen: peripheral blood mononuclear cells. This sequence joins TRBV7-7 and TRBJ2-2; 8 nucleotides match TRBD1. The CDR3 loop is CASRPGTGNTGELFF. CDR3 DNA, as far as it was read: TGTGCTAGCAGACCCGGGACAGGGAACACCGGGGAG. The variable domain in full, with the rest retrieved from reference TRBV7-7 and TRBJ2-2, is GAGVSQSPRYKVTKRGQDVTLRCDPISSHATLYWYQQALGQGPEFLTYFNYEAQPDKSGLPSDRFSAERPEGSISTLTIQRTEQRDSAMYRCASRPGTGNTGELFFGEGSRLTVL.